Listed here are 23 T cell receptor beta chains from one sample, sequenced in a study of CD8 T cells in ankylosing spondylitis. The study, taken as a whole, reports: Characteristic of ankylosing spondylitis blood, it appeared, was a TCR beta motif comprising eight highly homologous variants.

These TCRs are of unknown antigen specificity. TCRdb passed the 5' RACE reads through MiXCR, listing each CDR3 protein once. The sample shows 450,000 to 550,000 distinct CDR3 sequences, 5.3% of them seen only once. The sequencing sample was made of blood, either unsorted or a sorted T cell fraction (not recorded which). These receptors were collected from a male donor with ankylosing spondylitis.

This clonotype was recorded many times. The J gene is TRBJ2-1, the V gene TRBV9; D uncertain. V shed 0 bases and J shed 2 bases, with 12 bases lying between them. Germline V lookup: CDR1 SGDLS, CDR2 YYNGEE. The CDR3 totals 16 residues. DNA for the CDR3: TGTGCCAGCAGCGTAGATCCAGCGCTGACCTACAATGAGCAGTTCTTC. This codes for CASSVDPALTYNEQFF.

The sample holds many counts of this clonotype. CDR3 sequence (DNA): TGTGCCACCATTGGGAGATCCTCCTATAGGTTCTTC. Translation: CATIGRSSYRFF. The V and J genes are TRBV2 and TRBJ2-1; maybe TRBD2 (5 bases). This CDR3 has 12 amino acids. CDR1 is SNHLY, CDR2 FYNNEI, per germline. The V end was cut by 10 bases, the J end by 15 bases, with 22 bases between.

This clonotype was counted at least ten times. The chain links TRBV28 to TRBJ2-3; D is unclear. The ends were cut back, 3 bases at V and 2 bases at J, with 9 bases in the middle. The V gene's germline CDR1 is MDHEN and CDR2 SYDVKM. The CDR3 spans 14 residues. CDR3 nucleotides: TGTGCCAGCAGTTTGAGGAGTCTCACAGATACGCAGTATTTT. This encodes CASSLRSLTDTQYF.

The V and J genes are TRBV20-1 and TRBJ1-6; TRBD1 matches at 9 bases. This CDR3 contains 17 residues. Germline V gene sequence: CDR1 DFQATT, CDR2 SNEGSKA (reference sequence). Trimming took 0 bases from V and 7 from J; bases not matched to a gene: 10. The CDR3 DNA sequence: TGCAGTGCTAGAGATCCGGGACAGGGATTGGGGAATTCACCCCTCCACTTT. It specifies CSARDPGQGLGNSPLHF.

This clonotype was observed many times. The CDR3 reads CASEAGDTDTQYF. In DNA form, the CDR3 reads TGTGCTAGTGAGGCAGGGGACACAGATACGCAGTATTTT. The V call is TRBV12-5, the J call TRBJ2-3; TRBD1 might be the D (6 bases). The germline CDR1 and CDR2 sequences are LGHNT and FRNRAP. CDR3 length: 13 amino acids. Between the trimmed V and J ends, which lost 7 bases and 2 bases, there was a span of 10 bases.

This clonotype was observed at least ten times. The V and J genes are TRBV7-6 and TRBJ1-1, with TRBD1 matching over 9 bases. This CDR3 spans 13 amino acids. Trimming at V came to 11 bases and at J to 4 bases, leaving 8 bases not matched to a gene. Germline V gives CDR1 SGHVS, CDR2 FNYEAQ. CDR3 DNA sequence: TGTGCCTCGCTTCGGGACAGGGCCACTGAAGCTTTCTTT. Protein: CASLRDRATEAFF.

This clonotype was recorded at least ten times. This chain uses TRBV7-8 with TRBJ2-7; maybe TRBD2 (5 bases). Trimming removed 5 bases from V and 3 bases from J, with 14 bases in between. In germline, CDR1 is SGHVS, CDR2 FQNEAQ. There are 14 residues in the CDR3. CDR3 residues: CASSTRDTSYEQYF. DNA of the CDR3: TGTGCCAGCAGCACTAGAGACACGAGCTACGAGCAGTACTTC.

This clonotype was observed a few times. This chain joins TRBV14 and TRBJ2-4, with D maybe TRBD1 (5 bases). Germline-derived CDR1 and CDR2 are SGHDN and FVKESK. V gave up 1 base and J gave up 0 bases, with 10 bases separating them. CDR3 size: 16 residues. The CDR3 loop reads CASSQASGLAKNIQYF. CDR3 coding DNA: TGTGCCAGCAGCCAAGCGTCAGGGCTAGCCAAAAACATTCAGTACTTC.

This clonotype was seen many times. V gene TRBV20-1 combines with J gene TRBJ2-7; the D is unclear. The ends were cut back, 1 base at V and 0 bases at J, with 13 bases in the middle. This CDR3 is built from 15 residues. The V gene's germline CDR1 is DFQATT and CDR2 SNEGSKA (reference sequence). Written as DNA, the CDR3 is TGCAGTGCTAGAGTCTTCGGGCACTACTCCTACGAGCAGTACTTC. Its translation is CSARVFGHYSYEQYF.

This clonotype was counted between two and nine times. This CDR3 reads CASSLQPGINEKLFF. CDR3 bases: TGTGCCAGCAGTCTCCAGCCGGGGATTAATGAAAAACTGTTTTTT. The chain carries TRBV28 and TRBJ1-4, with no clear D. Germline values: CDR1 MDHEN, CDR2 SYDVKM. This CDR3 is 15 amino acids long. The V and J ends lost 5 bases and 4 bases respectively, with 14 bases between them.

This clonotype was detected ten times or more. This rearrangement joins TRBV24-1 to TRBJ2-3; D remains unclear. The CDR3 runs to 14 residues. V lost 3 bases to trimming and J lost 3 bases, with 9 bases between them. The germline V gene has CDR1 KGHDR and CDR2 SFDVKD. The CDR3 loop is CATSDRRLTDTQYF. As DNA, the CDR3 is TGTGCCACCAGTGATCGCCGACTTACAGATACGCAGTATTTT.

This clonotype was picked up many times. The chain employs TRBV15 and TRBJ2-7; the D gene is possibly TRBD2 (6 bases). V was pared by 3 bases and J by 1 base, with 10 bases between. There are 14 residues in the CDR3. CDR1 is LNHNV, CDR2 YYDKDF, per germline (reference sequence). This chain's CDR3 is CATSSTGGSYEQYF. The CDR3 region has the DNA TGTGCCACCAGCAGCACCGGGGGATCCTACGAGCAGTACTTC.

Ten or more counts support this clonotype. The chain joins TRBV6-2 or TRBV6-3 to TRBJ2-7, with 8 bases matching TRBD2. CDR3 length equals 16 residues. Unmatched junction bases numbered 9, after V lost 4 bases and J lost 1 base. CDR1 is MNHEY and CDR2 is SVGEGT in the germline V gene. CDR3 nucleotide sequence: TGTGCCAGCAGTTGGGGTCGGGGGGGACCGTCCTACGAGCAGTACTTC. Translating it yields CASSWGRGGPSYEQYF.

The table lists this clonotype with many counts. The chain recombines TRBV28 with TRBJ2-7; 12 nucleotides line up with TRBD1. The CDR3 consists of 16 residues. The V gene end was trimmed by 2 bases and the J gene end by 3 bases; junction bases not matched to a gene: 5. CDR1 MDHEN and CDR2 SYDVKM come from the germline V gene. DNA of the CDR3: TGTGCCAGCAGTTTACCCGGGACAGGGGGCCACTACGAGCAGTACTTC. This gives the protein CASSLPGTGGHYEQYF.

The chain joins TRBV6-2 or TRBV6-3 to TRBJ2-7, with 8 bases that match TRBD2. CDR1 MNHEY and CDR2 SVGEGT come from the germline V gene. The CDR3 is 15 residues long. V was clipped by 5 bases and J by 2 bases; unmatched bases: 8. The CDR3 protein is CASSPRGSGTYEQYF. For the CDR3, the DNA is TGTGCCAGCAGTCCCCGGGGTAGCGGGACCTACGAGCAGTACTTC.

The table lists this clonotype with a few counts. This chain links TRBV6-2 or TRBV6-3 with TRBJ2-1; D is undetermined. The CDR3 loop spans 13 amino acids. With 4 bases removed from V and 9 bases from J, the gap between germline ends came to 13 bases. CDR1 and CDR2 (germline): MNHEY, SVGEGT. CDR3 amino acids: CASSSGRLGEQFF. DNA of the CDR3: TGTGCCAGCAGTTCGGGTCGGCTGGGTGAGCAGTTCTTC.

There are a few counts of this clonotype. This chain connects TRBV6-2 or TRBV6-3 to TRBJ2-5; 8 nucleotides line up with TRBD1. Trimming removed 5 bases from V and 4 bases from J; junction bases left unmatched: 9. The length of the CDR3 is 15 residues. The germline CDR1 and CDR2 sequences are MNHEY and SVGEGT. CDR3 nucleotide sequence: TGTGCCAGCAGTCCTACGACAGGGGTGGGAGAGACCCAGTACTTC. Protein product: CASSPTTGVGETQYF.

The rearrangement joins TRBV4-3 to TRBJ2-1; possible D gene TRBD2, 6 bases. Germline V lookup: CDR1 LGHNA, CDR2 YSLEER. The CDR3 has 18 amino acids. V was pared by 4 bases and J by 2 bases, with 21 bases between. CDR3 sequence: CASSRLFRAGLAYNEQFF. Here the CDR3 DNA reads TGCGCCAGCAGCCGACTTTTTAGGGCGGGACTCGCCTACAATGAGCAGTTCTTC.

The table lists this clonotype with many counts. This chain's CDR3 is CASSLGGRGVEQYF. The CDR3, as DNA: TGTGCCAGCAGCTTAGGCGGCAGGGGTGTCGAGCAGTACTTC. The chain is built from TRBV11-3 and TRBJ2-7, with D possibly TRBD1 on 6 matching bases. V was pared by 1 base and J by 6 bases, with 13 bases between. The CDR3 has 14 residues. CDR1 and CDR2 (germline): SGHNT, YENEEA.

Many counts were recorded for this clonotype. V gene TRBV20-1 combines with J gene TRBJ1-5; 9 nucleotides align to TRBD1. With 7 bases clipped from V and 7 bases from J, the junction kept 11 bases outside the gene matches. The germline CDR1 and CDR2 sequences are DFQATT and SNEGSKA (reference sequence). This CDR3 region has 14 residues. DNA for the CDR3: TGCAGTGGGGGGGAGGACAGGGGAGGCCAGCCCCAGCATTTT. Translated: CSGGEDRGGQPQHF.

The chain has TRBV7-2 and TRBJ1-3; tentative D call: TRBD1 (6 bases). The CDR3 runs to 15 residues. Germline-derived CDR1 and CDR2 are SGHTA and FQGNSA. V was cut by 6 bases and J by 8 bases, with 20 bases left in between. The DNA for the CDR3 is TGTGCCAGCAGACAATTACAGGGCTTGGAGTACACCATATATTTT. It encodes CASRQLQGLEYTIYF.

This clonotype was observed at least ten times. The V and J genes are TRBV6-1 and TRBJ1-3; no definite D call. CDR3 length: 14 residues. V was shortened by 6 bases and J by 4 bases, with 13 bases between the two germline ends. From germline, CDR1 is MNHNS and CDR2 SASEGT. CDR3 region: CASRRTQEGNTIYF. CDR3 DNA sequence: TGTGCCAGCAGGCGGACCCAGGAGGGAAACACCATATATTTT.

This clonotype was observed many times. The chain joins TRBV5-1 to TRBJ1-1; TRBD1 agrees at 11 bases. Trimming at V came to 4 bases and at J to 4 bases, leaving 3 bases not matched to a gene. This CDR3 region has 14 residues. Germline V gene data show CDR1 as SGHRS and CDR2 as YFSETQ. The CDR3, as DNA: TGCGCCAGCAGCCCTGGGACAGGGGGCACTGAAGCTTTCTTT. It is translated as CASSPGTGGTEAFF.